This T cell receptor beta chain was identified during a study of breast tumors, draining lymph nodes, adjacent tissues. Study-level points and caveats: Tumor repertoires ranked between lymph nodes and nontumor tissue in diversity, with V and J gene preferences.

Concerning this clonotype: The antigen is not known.

TCRdb analysed the multiplex PCR reads with MiXCR anew, one entry per CDR3 protein. The sample carries about 130,000 distinct CDR3 sequences, 20% to 25% recorded once. Germline V gene lookup returns CDR1 DFQATT and CDR2 SNEGSKA (reference sequence). There are 15 residues in the CDR3. V lost 6 bases, J lost 3 bases, and 11 bases stayed unmatched. Breast cancer patients provided tissue from their axillary draining lymph nodes. This TCR was recovered from a female donor with breast cancer. Some clones in this sample may be carry-over from other donors' samples. This chain uses TRBV20-1 with TRBJ1-2, with 9 bases that match TRBD1. Material: axillary lymph node tissue. CDR3 bases: TGCAGTGCACCCCCACAGGGGGCGGTGGACTATGGCTACACCTTC. It encodes CSAPPQGAVDYGYTF.